Listed below are T cell receptor beta chains from one sample, sequenced in a study of vaccination effects on CD4 cells after COVID-19. Sequenced by immunoSEQ multiplex PCR; TCRdb stores in-frame clones only, minus some. Of some 20,000 clones in the sample, 60% to 80% were seen once. These receptors are not linked to any known antigen. The sequencing used CD4+ T cells from PBMCs cultured with HCoV-229E spike peptides, collected after COVID-19 vaccination. Receptor source: a human donor who received a COVID-19 vaccine. Each CDR3 is given with its conserved first and last residue. The order of the fields is CDR3 protein, CDR3 DNA, D gene, V gene, CDR3 length, J gene, clone size. A D gene is named only where the DNA matches it firmly. The listing skips clone size in some rows; elsewhere it reads once, few, many or a size class.

CDR3: CASSDTYRDRAYGYTF; DNA: TGTGCCAGCAGTGACACGTACCGGGACAGGGCCTATGGCTACACCTTC; D: TRBD1; V: TRBV6-4; length: 16; J: TRBJ1-2; size: .
CDR3: CASSGSGETQYF; DNA: TGTGCCAGCAGCGGGTCCGGGGAGACCCAGTACTTC; D: .; V: TRBV6-5; length: 12; J: TRBJ2-5; size: .
CDR3: CASSQPGLGFNEQFF; DNA: TGTGCCAGCAGCCAACCGGGACTAGGATTCAATGAGCAGTTCTTC; D: TRBD2; V: TRBV3-1/TRBV3-2; length: 15; J: TRBJ2-1; size: .
CDR3: CATSTDRVGNTIYF; DNA: TGTGCCACCAGCACCGACAGGGTAGGGAACACCATATATTTT; D: TRBD1; V: TRBV15; length: 14; J: TRBJ1-3; size: once
CDR3: CASPTRLDQGDEQFF; DNA: TGTGCCTCACCTACGCGGCTAGACCAAGGGGATGAGCAGTTCTTC; D: .; V: TRBV25-1; length: 15; J: TRBJ2-1; size: .
CDR3: CASSSGPSGNTIYF; DNA: TGTGCCAGCAGCTCCGGGCCCTCTGGAAACACCATATATTTT; D: .; V: TRBV7-9; length: 14; J: TRBJ1-3; size: .
CDR3: CASSVRDAANTGELFF; DNA: TGTGCCAGCAGCGTCCGGGACGCCGCGAACACCGGGGAGCTGTTTTTT; D: .; V: TRBV5-8; length: 16; J: TRBJ2-2; size: .
CDR3: CASSPPSNYGYTF; DNA: TGTGCCAGCAGCCCCCCCAGCAACTATGGCTACACCTTC; D: .; V: TRBV7-9; length: 13; J: TRBJ1-2; size: .
CDR3: CASSEVGNLGYYTF; DNA: TGTGCCAGCAGTGAAGTAGGGAACTTGGGGTACTACACCTTC; D: .; V: TRBV2; length: 14; J: TRBJ1-2; size: .
CDR3: CASRTSYNEQFF; DNA: TGTGCCAGCCGGACTAGCTACAATGAGCAGTTCTTC; D: TRBD2; V: TRBV3-1/TRBV3-2; length: 12; J: TRBJ2-1; size: .
CDR3: CASSLEWGETQYF; DNA: TGTGCCAGCAGCTTGGAGTGGGGGGAGACCCAGTACTTC; D: .; V: TRBV5-4; length: 13; J: TRBJ2-5; size: once
CDR3: CASSQLRDIDTEAFF; DNA: TGTGCCAGCAGCCAACTCCGGGACATAGACACTGAAGCTTTCTTT; D: .; V: TRBV7-9; length: 15; J: TRBJ1-1; size: .
CDR3: CASIRAESTNEKLFF; DNA: TGTGCCAGCATCAGGGCAGAATCAACTAATGAAAAACTGTTTTTT; D: .; V: TRBV6-5; length: 15; J: TRBJ1-4; size: .
CDR3: CASSPRPPGRETQYF; DNA: TGTGCCAGCTCACCCCGCCCCCCGGGCCGGGAGACCCAGTACTTC; D: .; V: TRBV18; length: 15; J: TRBJ2-5; size: few
CDR3: CASSQEAPGEGEQFF; DNA: TGTGCCAGCAGCCAAGAAGCCCCCGGAGAGGGTGAGCAGTTCTTC; D: .; V: TRBV4-2; length: 15; J: TRBJ2-1; size: .
CDR3: CASSPRPAKNIQYF; DNA: TGTGCCAGCTCACCAAGGCCAGCCAAAAACATTCAGTACTTC; D: .; V: TRBV18; length: 14; J: TRBJ2-4; size: once
CDR3: CASSSQTSGGAHEQYF; DNA: TGTGCCAGCAGTTCACAGACTAGCGGGGGGGCCCACGAGCAGTACTTC; D: TRBD2; V: TRBV6-5; length: 16; J: TRBJ2-7; size: once
CDR3: CATSQGINQPQHF; DNA: TGTGCCACCAGCCAGGGAATCAATCAGCCCCAGCATTTT; D: .; V: TRBV15; length: 13; J: TRBJ1-5; size: .
CDR3: CASSFGTNNSPLHF; DNA: TGTGCCAGCAGTTTCGGGACAAATAATTCACCCCTCCACTTT; D: .; V: TRBV27; length: 14; J: TRBJ1-6; size: few
CDR3: CASSPRGPPSTDTQYF; DNA: TGTGCCAGCAGTCCGCGGGGGCCCCCTAGCACAGATACGCAGTATTTT; D: .; V: TRBV27; length: 16; J: TRBJ2-3; size: .
CDR3: CASTLPQNTEAFF; DNA: TGTGCCAGCACCTTACCGCAGAACACTGAAGCTTTCTTT; D: .; V: TRBV6-6; length: 13; J: TRBJ1-1; size: .
CDR3: CASSLGLTGGTDTQYF; DNA: TGCGCCAGCAGCTTGGGTCTTACAGGGGGCACAGATACGCAGTATTTT; D: TRBD1; V: TRBV5-1; length: 16; J: TRBJ2-3; size: .
CDR3: CASSLGGGNTDTQYF; DNA: TGTGCCAGCAGCTTAGGGGGGGGCAACACAGATACGCAGTATTTT; D: .; V: TRBV7-9; length: 15; J: TRBJ2-3; size: .
CDR3: CASSLDIDTGELFF; DNA: TGCGCCAGCAGCTTGGACATTGACACCGGGGAGCTGTTTTTT; D: .; V: TRBV5-1; length: 14; J: TRBJ2-2; size: .
CDR3: CASSPRGSRRDEKLFF; DNA: TGTGCCAGCTCACCAAGAGGGAGCAGGAGGGATGAAAAACTGTTTTTT; D: .; V: TRBV18; length: 16; J: TRBJ1-4; size: few
CDR3: CASSNSDRGREETQYF; DNA: TGTGCCAGCAGCAACTCAGACAGGGGGAGGGAAGAGACCCAGTACTTC; D: .; V: TRBV21-1; length: 16; J: TRBJ2-5; size: .
CDR3: CASSFGQYEQYF; DNA: TGTGCCAGCAGTTTTGGGCAGTACGAGCAGTACTTC; D: .; V: TRBV12-3/TRBV12-4; length: 12; J: TRBJ2-7; size: few
CDR3: CASSLLFLGHWLYEQYF; DNA: TGTGCCAGCAGCTTACTTTTCTTAGGACATTGGCTCTACGAGCAGTACTTC; D: .; V: TRBV21-1; length: 17; J: TRBJ2-7; size: .
CDR3: CASSPQGGSNEQFF; DNA: TGTGCCAGCTCACCCCAAGGGGGATCCAATGAGCAGTTCTTC; D: .; V: TRBV18; length: 14; J: TRBJ2-1; size: .
CDR3: CSVGESYNSPLHF; DNA: TGCAGCGTTGGGGAGTCCTATAATTCACCCCTCCACTTT; D: .; V: TRBV29-1; length: 13; J: TRBJ1-6; size: few
CDR3: CASSGDWTGFYTF; DNA: TGCGCCAGCAGCGGAGACTGGACAGGATTCTACACCTTC; D: TRBD1; V: TRBV5-1; length: 13; J: TRBJ1-2; size: .
CDR3: CAWSRRGPDEQYF; DNA: TGTGCCTGGAGTAGAAGGGGGCCGGACGAGCAGTACTTC; D: TRBD1; V: TRBV30; length: 13; J: TRBJ2-7; size: .
CDR3: CASSPGQDYGYTF; DNA: TGTGCCAGCTCTCCAGGACAGGACTATGGCTACACCTTC; D: TRBD1; V: TRBV11-2; length: 13; J: TRBJ1-2; size: .
CDR3: CASSEGVTGELFF; DNA: TGCGCCAGCAGTGAAGGGGTGACCGGGGAGCTGTTTTTT; D: .; V: TRBV10-1; length: 13; J: TRBJ2-2; size: .
CDR3: CASQLGGSSYNSPLHF; DNA: TGCGCCAGTCAGCTCGGCGGGAGCTCCTATAATTCACCCCTCCACTTT; D: .; V: TRBV5-1; length: 16; J: TRBJ1-6; size: .
CDR3: CASSRGRRKIYEQYF; DNA: TGTGCCAGCAGCAGAGGGCGACGGAAGATCTACGAGCAGTACTTC; D: .; V: TRBV6-4; length: 15; J: TRBJ2-7; size: .
CDR3: CASSPQRDRGYGYTF; DNA: TGTGCCAGCTCACCGCAGAGGGACAGGGGCTATGGCTACACCTTC; D: TRBD1; V: TRBV18; length: 15; J: TRBJ1-2; size: few
CDR3: CASSRIQAEAFF; DNA: TGTGCCAGCAGCAGAATACAGGCTGAAGCTTTCTTT; D: .; V: TRBV3-1/TRBV3-2; length: 12; J: TRBJ1-1; size: .
CDR3: CASTLGQTQETQYF; DNA: TGTGCCAGCACTTTGGGACAAACCCAAGAGACCCAGTACTTC; D: .; V: TRBV6-5; length: 14; J: TRBJ2-5; size: .
CDR3: CASSRNPSGTSYNEQFF; DNA: TGCGCCAGCAGCAGAAACCCTAGCGGGACCTCCTACAATGAGCAGTTCTTC; D: TRBD2; V: TRBV5-1; length: 17; J: TRBJ2-1; size: .
CDR3: CASSRTESYGYTF; DNA: TGCGCCAGCAGCAGGACGGAGAGCTATGGCTACACCTTC; D: .; V: TRBV5-1; length: 13; J: TRBJ1-2; size: few
CDR3: CASSKEVGQPQHF; DNA: TGTGCCAGCAGCAAGGAGGTGGGGCAGCCCCAGCATTTT; D: .; V: TRBV5-8; length: 13; J: TRBJ1-5; size: .
CDR3: CASSPRTGSNHYNEQFF; DNA: TGTGCCAGCTCACCCAGGACAGGTAGCAACCACTACAATGAGCAGTTCTTC; D: TRBD1; V: TRBV18; length: 17; J: TRBJ2-1; size: .
CDR3: CASSEVLSSPLHF; DNA: TGTGCCAGCAGTGAGGTCCTGAGTTCACCCCTCCACTTT; D: .; V: TRBV6-4; length: 13; J: TRBJ1-6; size: .
CDR3: CASTPGGDGEKLFF; DNA: TGCGCCAGCACTCCAGGGGGCGATGGGGAAAAACTGTTTTTT; D: TRBD1; V: TRBV23-1; length: 14; J: TRBJ1-4; size: .
CDR3: CASSQDLAASTDTQYF; DNA: TGTGCCAGCAGCCAAGATCTAGCGGCTAGCACAGATACGCAGTATTTT; D: TRBD2; V: TRBV3-1/TRBV3-2; length: 16; J: TRBJ2-3; size: .
CDR3: CSASPGQILSSYNSPLHF; DNA: TGCAGTGCTAGTCCGGGACAGATTCTGAGCTCCTATAATTCACCCCTCCACTTT; D: TRBD1; V: TRBV20-1; length: 18; J: TRBJ1-6; size: .
CDR3: CASSPNGMGGATVKQYF; DNA: TGTGCCAGCAGCCCCAACGGGATGGGGGGTGCTACGGTGAAGCAGTACTTC; D: .; V: TRBV5-4; length: 17; J: TRBJ2-7; size: .
CDR3: CASSPESSYNSPLHF; DNA: TGTGCCAGCAGCCCGGAGAGCTCCTATAATTCACCCCTCCACTTT; D: .; V: TRBV7-2; length: 15; J: TRBJ1-6; size: .
CDR3: CASSDGTGVADTQYF; DNA: TGCGCCAGCAGTGATGGGACAGGGGTTGCAGATACGCAGTATTTT; D: TRBD1; V: TRBV10-2; length: 15; J: TRBJ2-3; size: .
CDR3: CASSPRGTSGSEQFF; DNA: TGTGCCAGCAGCCCTCGAGGTACTAGCGGAAGTGAGCAGTTCTTC; D: TRBD2; V: TRBV9; length: 15; J: TRBJ2-1; size: .
CDR3: CASSLHVSGANVLTF; DNA: TGCGCCAGCAGCCTACATGTCTCTGGGGCCAACGTCCTGACTTTC; D: .; V: TRBV4-1; length: 15; J: TRBJ2-6; size: .
CDR3: CASSIGTSGSRPDTQYF; DNA: TGTGCCAGCAGCATCGGGACTAGCGGGAGTAGGCCAGATACGCAGTATTTT; D: TRBD2; V: TRBV7-7; length: 17; J: TRBJ2-3; size: .
CDR3: CASSVGPGTNTEAFF; DNA: TGTGCCAGCAGCGTAGGCCCGGGGACGAACACTGAAGCTTTCTTT; D: .; V: TRBV9; length: 15; J: TRBJ1-1; size: .